This entry describes one T cell receptor beta chain. Its target is not known. There are 13 residues in the CDR3. V lost 2 bases and J 1 base, leaving 6 bases between the germline ends. The germline V gene encodes CDR1 SEHNR and CDR2 FQNEAQ (reference sequence). The sample comes from a study of cytomegalovirus exposure and HLA in healthy donors. The study's findings and limits: For cytomegalovirus status, the classifier reportedly gave diagnoses with high specificity and sensitivity. Sequences of the TCR beta chain were said to predict the HLA-A and HLA-B alleles of most subjects accurately.

PCR employed 60 Vbeta and 13 Jbeta primers. Method: immunoSEQ multiplex PCR; TCRdb's copy keeps in-frame clones and lacks some. The sample has tens of thousands of clones, just over 70% seen once. The material sequenced was PBMCs. The chain carries TRBV7-9 and TRBJ2-7; no definite D call. The receptor comes from a man aged 55-75 years in good health and CMV-seropositive. As DNA, the CDR3 is TGTGCCAGCAGCTTAAGCGTTTCCTACGAGCAGTACTTC. Its translation is CASSLSVSYEQYF.